This TCR beta chain was recovered during a study of blood T cell repertoires in COVID-19. Whole-study context: The United States, Italy and Spain supplied acute and convalescent COVID-19 samples. The cDNA or gDNA used as material had been derived from T cells, B-cell-depleted T cells, or PBMCs.

CDR3 length equals 12 residues. In germline, CDR1 is SGHRS, CDR2 YFSETQ. V lost 4 bases and J lost 8; bases outside the gene matches: 2. This table comes from immunoSEQ multiplex PCR, and its TCRdb copy is limited to in-frame clones, with some not included. The repertoire holds under 150,000 clones, with approximately 80% as singletons. The sequenced sample was peripheral blood. The TCR sequence derives from a woman of 80 years or more in a cohort sampled during active or convalescent COVID-19. The chain carries TRBV5-1 and TRBJ1-2, with 10 bases identical to TRBD1. The CDR3 DNA follows: TGCGCCAGCAGCAGGGACAGGGGAGGCTACACCTTC. It codes for CASSRDRGGYTF.